One and the same sample provided the 6 T cell receptor beta chains below, sequenced in a study of PD-L1 blockade in urothelial cancer. Repertoires were generated with immunoSEQ multiplex PCR, while TCRdb's copy carries only in-frame clones and drops some. The sample lists 80,000 to 100,000 clones, 82% occurring once. Sequencing was performed on PBMCs, taken around atezolizumab (anti-PD-L1) treatment. The receptors derive from a man in his 70s with urothelial cancer.

The gene calls are TRBV6-1 and TRBJ1-1; D remains unclear. Germline V gene data show CDR1 as MNHNS and CDR2 as SASEGT. V lost 6 bases and J lost 1, with 6 bases in between. CDR3 length: 12 amino acids. CDR3 sequence reads: CASSDSNTEAFF. The CDR3 DNA follows: TGTGCCAGCAGCGACTCGAACACTGAAGCTTTCTTT.

The rearrangement joins TRBV19 to TRBJ2-1, with TRBD2 matching over 9 bases. CDR1 is LNHDA, CDR2 SQIVND, per germline (reference sequence). CDR3 length: 16 residues. With V trimmed by 5 bases and J by 7 bases, 12 bases remained unmatched. CDR3 amino acids: CASSPSSGAEGNEQFF. CDR3 sequence (DNA): TGTGCCAGTAGTCCCTCTAGCGGGGCCGAGGGAAATGAGCAGTTCTTC.

In its sample, this clone was seen once. The junction shows a germline mismatch at one end, possibly a read error. The chain has TRBV7-7 and TRBJ2-1; possible D gene TRBD2, 6 bases. The germline V gene has CDR1 SSHAT and CDR2 FNYEAQ (reference sequence). CDR3 length equals 15 residues. The CDR3 here is CASSLAFTSRNEQFF. The DNA for the CDR3 is TGTGCTAGCAGCTTAGCGTTTACTAGCAGGAATGAGCAGTTCTTC.

The CDR3 loop reads CASRGLAGGSNEQFF. In DNA, the CDR3 is TGTGCCAGTAGGGGACTAGCGGGAGGAAGCAATGAGCAGTTCTTC. This rearrangement joins TRBV19 to TRBJ2-1, with TRBD2 matching 15 bases. Germline lookup yields CDR1 LNHDA and CDR2 SQIVND (reference sequence). With 6 bases clipped from V and 6 bases from J, the junction kept 3 bases outside the gene matches. The CDR3 sequence is 15 residues long.

In this sample, this clone turned up a few times. This chain joins TRBV27 and TRBJ2-1, with 14 nucleotides matching TRBD2. The CDR3 loop spans 17 amino acids. The ends lost 2 bases at V and 7 bases at J; junction bases unmatched: 7. Germline CDR1 is MNHEY and CDR2 is SMNVEV (reference sequence). CDR3 region: CASSLTTSGRAFNEQFF. CDR3 nucleotide sequence: TGTGCCAGCAGTTTAACGACTAGCGGGAGGGCCTTTAATGAGCAGTTCTTC.

This sequence joins TRBV5-1 and TRBJ2-7; 9 nucleotides agree with TRBD1. The CDR3 totals 14 residues. Germline CDR1 is SGHRS and CDR2 is YFSETQ. V lost 3 bases, J lost 5 bases, and 6 bases stayed unmatched. For the CDR3, the DNA is TGCGCCAGCAGCTCCGGGACAGGGAGGCACGAGCAGTACTTC. It translates to CASSSGTGRHEQYF.